Sequencing of this T cell receptor (beta chain) was carried out in a study of shared clonotypes between healthy human individuals. Overall study findings and caveats: Blood alone was sampled, and tissue repertoires likely differ.

Assay used: immunoSEQ multiplex PCR; TCRdb lists only in-frame clones, some missing. The sample has millions of clones, roughly 94% seen once. V was cut by 2 bases and J by 2 bases, with 6 bases left in between. The CDR3 covers 13 residues. CDR1 and CDR2 (germline): MNHEY, SVGAGI. On this clone itself: What it binds is unknown.

Cells designated naive CD8 were CD45RO-negative and were positively selected for CCR7, with terminally differentiated effector memory CD45RA+ cells excluded. Within Nashville, Tennessee resided all donors, each a Caucasian adult. This clonotype was sampled from a man younger than 35 in good health. Input material: naive CD8+ T cells sorted from blood. The rearrangement links TRBV6-5 to TRBJ1-1, with unresolved D. The CDR3 DNA sequence: TGTGCCAGCAGTTACGAGAGAAACACTGAAGCTTTCTTT. It specifies CASSYERNTEAFF.